The 8 T cell receptor beta chains given below trace back to one sample, sequenced in a study of blood T cell repertoires in COVID-19. The assay was immunoSEQ multiplex PCR, and TCRdb's table has in-frame clones only and misses some. Here the sample spans roughly 220,000 clones, 75% to 90% being singletons. Sequenced: PBMCs or T cells enriched from blood (not recorded which). These receptors were obtained from a middle-aged woman with acute COVID-19.

This clone was recorded a few times. The CDR3, as DNA: TGTGCCAGCAGTCAGACTAGCGGGACGCAGTATTTT. Encoded protein: CASSQTSGTQYF. The chain recombines TRBV2 with TRBJ2-3, with 10 bases lining up with TRBD2. Germline lookup yields CDR1 SNHLY and CDR2 FYNNEI. This CDR3 has 12 residues. V lost 5 bases and J lost 9; bases outside the gene matches: 2.

This chain uses TRBV2 with TRBJ1-2; the D is unclear. V was trimmed by 7 bases and J by 0 bases, leaving 9 bases between them. The CDR3 length is 13 residues. In germline, CDR1 is SNHLY, CDR2 FYNNEI. The DNA of the CDR3 is TGTGCCAGCAACCCAGATACTAACTATGGCTACACCTTC. Amino acids: CASNPDTNYGYTF.

J is TRBJ2-1 and V is TRBV27, with TRBD1 identical over 9 bases. This CDR3 has 16 amino acids. V lost 3 bases, J lost 8 bases, and 11 bases stayed unmatched. CDR1 and CDR2 (germline): MNHEY, SMNVEV (reference sequence). The CDR3 loop is CASSFNLGTGSYEQFF. The DNA for the CDR3 is TGTGCCAGCAGTTTTAACCTAGGGACAGGGTCATATGAGCAGTTCTTC.

The V call is TRBV12-5, the J call TRBJ2-1; D is undetermined. Trimming pared 0 bases from V and 7 bases from J, leaving 16 bases between. The CDR3 length is 16 residues. Germline V gene data show CDR1 as LGHNT and CDR2 as FRNRAP. This chain's CDR3 is CASGLVLGPSANEQFF. The DNA for the CDR3 is TGTGCTAGTGGTTTGGTATTGGGTCCCTCAGCGAATGAGCAGTTCTTC.

The rearrangement uses TRBV4-3 and TRBJ1-3; perhaps TRBD1 as D (6 bases). Germline CDR1 is LGHNA and CDR2 is YSLEER. The V end lost 0 bases, the J end lost 0 bases, and 15 bases lay between the germline ends. This CDR3 has 18 amino acids. CDR3 protein: CASSQDGGGSHSGNTIYF. The CDR3 DNA sequence: TGCGCCAGCAGCCAAGATGGGGGCGGCAGTCACTCTGGAAACACCATATATTTT.

The gene calls are TRBV5-1 and TRBJ2-3, with 11 bases identical to TRBD1. V trimming: 5 bases; J trimming: 0 bases; junction bases outside the gene matches: 8. The CDR3 has 17 residues. Per the germline V gene, CDR1 is SGHRS and CDR2 is YFSETQ. CDR3 sequence reads: CASRRDRGTTSTDTQYF. DNA for the CDR3: TGCGCCAGCAGGAGGGACAGGGGGACCACTAGCACAGATACGCAGTATTTT.

J is TRBJ2-6 and V is TRBV27; 9 bases match TRBD1. The germline V gene encodes CDR1 MNHEY and CDR2 SMNVEV (reference sequence). V lost 3 bases and J lost 0; bases outside the gene matches: 6. The length of the CDR3 is 18 residues. This CDR3 is CASSLRQGVLSGANVLTF. For the CDR3, the DNA is TGTGCCAGCAGTTTGCGACAGGGGGTCCTCTCTGGGGCCAACGTCCTGACTTTC.

V and J are TRBV19 and TRBJ1-6; perhaps TRBD1 as D (6 bases). This CDR3 is 15 amino acids long. Trimming stripped 1 base from V and 10 bases from J, with 14 bases between. Germline V CDR1 and CDR2: LNHDA, SQIVND (reference sequence). CDR3 amino acids: CASSIGQGFRSPLHF. CDR3 DNA: TGTGCCAGTAGTATAGGGCAGGGGTTTCGATCACCCCTCCACTTT.